This entry describes one T cell receptor (beta chain). Per the study methods: Reference gene primer amplification in the assay estimated nucleated cell counts. Repertoires were generated with immunoSEQ multiplex PCR, while TCRdb's copy carries only in-frame clones and drops some. The DNA was the basis for D and trimming; V, J and clone size are from that table. The profile shows roughly 120,000 clones, about three quarters of them singletons. These data belong to a study of blood T cell repertoires in COVID-19. On the study more broadly: COVID-19 samples collected from the United States, Italy and Spain covered acute and convalescent phases. T cells, B-cell-depleted T cells, or PBMCs supplied cDNA or gDNA.

The CDR3 totals 14 residues. Germline assignment: CDR1 ENHRY and CDR2 SYGVKD. V was clipped by 6 bases and J by 8 bases, with 18 bases between them. Specimen: peripheral blood. V usage is TRBV10-3 and J usage is TRBJ2-3; possibly TRBD1 for D (6 bases). The clonotype comes from a woman of 80 years or more with active or convalescent COVID-19. The chain's CDR3 is CAIRPTSGESTQYF. For the CDR3, the DNA is TGTGCCATCAGACCTACCTCAGGGGAAAGTACGCAGTATTTT.